This TCR beta chain was retrieved from a study of graft-versus-host responses after intestinal transplantation. Study context: Transplant types were multivisceral, liver-intestinal, or isolated intestinal. Each recipient received anti-thymocyte globulin induction, then tacrolimus and steroids for around 3 years. Points from the study as a whole: Peak levels of circulating GvH clones tracked with early post-transplant HvG declines. Researchers found GvH clones in recipient marrow, and some showed up first in ileum or blood.

To note about this clone: The antigen remains undetermined.

TCRdb's copy holds only in-frame clones and misses some; the assay was immunoSEQ multiplex PCR. The data show over 85,000 clones, about 94% seen once. The sequencing here drew on unstimulated CD4+ T cells sorted from spleen or lymph node cells, taken before transplant. This TCR came from a human donor who was the organ donor for an intestinal transplant.

The CDR3 DNA follows: TGTGCCAGCAGTGAAATAGGGAGGAATCAGCCCCAGCATTTT. Protein: CASSEIGRNQPQHF. The V gene is TRBV6-5, the J gene TRBJ1-5; D is uncertain. The CDR3 consists of 14 residues. Germline V CDR1 and CDR2: MNHEY, SVGAGI. Trimming took 5 bases from V and 4 from J, leaving 12 bases between them.